The 13 T cell receptor beta chains in this list originate from one sample, sequenced in a study of T cell repertoires in cytomegalovirus infection. MiXCR was run by TCRdb on the reads, yielding one entry per CDR3 protein. Found here are some 700,000 distinct CDR3 sequences, about 40% of them singletons; the top ten hold under 3.5%. Sequenced material: PBMCs. Every receptor here comes from a human donor in good health (CMV status not recorded). Some clones in this sample may be carry-over from other donors' samples.

The rearrangement uses TRBV6-5 and TRBJ1-2, with 9 positions matching TRBD1. Germline loops: CDR1 MNHEY, CDR2 SVGAGI. The CDR3 is made up of 16 amino acids. V was clipped by 0 bases and J by 8 bases; unmatched bases: 10. The CDR3 spells CASSYSTGTGNKGYTF. The DNA for the CDR3 is TGTGCCAGCAGTTACTCGACCGGGACAGGGAATAAAGGCTACACCTTC.

This chain links TRBV5-6 with TRBJ1-6, with 9 positions matching TRBD1. V was clipped by 4 bases and J by 6 bases; unmatched bases: 5. Per germline, CDR1 SGHDT and CDR2 YYEEEE. This CDR3 is 15 amino acids long. CDR3 sequence reads: CASSLGQGINSPLHF. The CDR3 bases are TGTGCCAGCAGCCTGGGACAGGGTATTAATTCACCCCTCCACTTT.

About this clonotype: At one boundary the junction diverges from the germline segment, which might be a read error. The V and J genes are TRBV29-1 and TRBJ1-2; a weak D match, TRBD1 (6 bases). This CDR3 region has 12 residues. Germline values: CDR1 SQVTM, CDR2 ANQGSEA. The CDR3 sequence is CSVEDRIYGYTF. In DNA, the CDR3 is TGCAGCGTAGAAGACAGGATCTATGGCTACACCTTC.

This chain joins TRBV12-3 or TRBV12-4 and TRBJ2-5; TRBD1 agrees at 8 bases. With V trimmed by 4 bases and J by 5 bases, 9 bases remained unmatched. The CDR3 loop spans 15 amino acids. As DNA, the CDR3 is TGTGCCAGCAGTTCGGACAGGGAGGATGGCGAGACCCAGTACTTC. It encodes CASSSDREDGETQYF.

This clonotype was seen many times. This chain connects TRBV6-6 to TRBJ2-3; weak D call: TRBD2 (6 bases). CDR1 MNHNY and CDR2 SVGAGI come from the germline V gene (reference sequence). The CDR3 covers 17 residues. V lost 0 bases, J lost 2 bases, and 15 bases lay in between. The CDR3 protein is CASSYSPPSEVTDTQYF. DNA for the CDR3: TGTGCCAGCAGTTACTCCCCTCCTAGCGAGGTCACAGATACGCAGTATTTT.

This chain connects TRBV7-3 to TRBJ2-2; no firm D call. Looked up from germline, CDR1 is SGHTA and CDR2 is FQGTGA. The ends were cut back, 2 bases at V and 6 bases at J, with 7 bases in the middle. The CDR3 consists of 13 residues. CDR3 amino acids: CASSLLVAGELFF. Here the CDR3 DNA reads TGTGCCAGCAGCTTACTAGTAGCCGGGGAGCTGTTTTTT.

The chain uses TRBV6-1 and TRBJ1-5; 9 positions agree with TRBD1. Trimming cost V 6 bases and J 1 base; bases outside gene matches: 4. CDR1 is MNHNS, CDR2 SASEGT, per germline. The CDR3 loop spans 15 amino acids. CDR3 DNA: TGTGCCAGCAGAGGACAGGGGTTAAGCAATCAGCCCCAGCATTTT. Its translation is CASRGQGLSNQPQHF.

Here the CDR3 reads CAIGTGSDKNIQYF. CDR3 DNA sequence: TGTGCCATCGGAACAGGGAGTGACAAAAACATTCAGTACTTC. The genes are TRBV10-3 and TRBJ2-4; maybe TRBD1 (6 bases). Germline values: CDR1 ENHRY, CDR2 SYGVKD. Trimming removed 8 bases at V and 3 bases at J, with 14 bases between. The CDR3 length is 14 residues.

In regard to this clonotype: Germline and junction disagree at one end, which may indicate a read error. The V call is TRBV11-2, the J call TRBJ2-2; D is unresolved. The CDR3 totals 15 residues. Germline V lookup: CDR1 SGHAT, CDR2 FQNNGV. The CDR3 region is CSSSLVGTNTGELFF. The CDR3 DNA reads as TGTTCCAGCAGCTTAGTGGGCACCAACACCGGGGAGCTGTTTTTT.

In its sample, this clonotype was seen once. Because it lacks the conserved phenylalanine or tryptophan at the end, this CDR3 is likely a read error. The chain is built from TRBV28 and TRBJ2-3, with 9 nucleotides matching TRBD2. CDR1 is MDHEN, CDR2 SYDVKM, per germline. V shed 3 bases and J 3 bases; nucleotides not matched to a gene: 4. There are 15 residues in the CDR3. CDR3 DNA sequence: TGTGCCAGCAGTTTGGTAGCGGGGGTAACAGATACGCAGTATTTG. Translated: CASSLVAGVTDTQYL.

This clonotype has just a few counts. The chain has TRBV28 and TRBJ2-2; 9 bases are shared with TRBD1. This CDR3 comprises 16 residues. Germline CDR1 is MDHEN and CDR2 is SYDVKM. V lost 3 bases, J lost 3 bases, and 5 bases stayed unmatched. The CDR3 spells CASSFIRDRDTGELFF. DNA of the CDR3: TGTGCCAGCAGTTTCATCCGGGACAGGGACACCGGGGAGCTGTTTTTT.

This clonotype showed up just a few times. The chain recombines TRBV6-1 with TRBJ2-1; 7 nucleotides align to TRBD1. The germline V gene encodes CDR1 MNHNS and CDR2 SASEGT. V shed 6 bases, J shed 2 bases, and the junction held 13 bases outside the gene matches. The CDR3 runs to 17 residues. CDR3 in amino acids: CASSLAYRGSPYNEQFF. As DNA, the CDR3 is TGTGCCAGCAGCCTCGCCTACAGGGGATCCCCCTACAATGAGCAGTTCTTC.

This clonotype was picked up a small number of times. The CDR3 loop reads CASVASGSNTEAFF. The DNA of the CDR3 is TGTGCCAGCGTAGCAAGTGGGTCGAACACTGAAGCTTTCTTT. The V call is TRBV28, the J call TRBJ1-1; no firm D call. CDR3 length: 14 amino acids. Between the trimmed V and J ends, which lost 8 bases and 1 base, there was a span of 14 bases. Germline values: CDR1 MDHEN, CDR2 SYDVKM.